Below, one T cell receptor (beta chain) is given with its context. Its antigen remains unidentified. The sample holds no much larger clone one base away, and base qualities are not on file. The library was built by means of PCR. The instrument was an Illumina HiSeq 2500. Molecular barcoding was employed in the preparation of TCR libraries, with unique molecular identifiers being used to normalize TCRbeta repertoire quantification. Using fastp at Q25 and MiXCR, TCRdb reprocessed the public reads and kept productive beta chains. Each record represents a unique CDR3 protein, reported with the most common genes and DNA among its rows. A total of a few hundred thousand distinct CDR3 sequences appear in this sample, roughly 30% of them only once. The ten largest clones take up less than 40% of the sample. The record originates from a study of T-cell reconstitution after alpha-beta-depleted transplantation in children listed by TCRdb under 2016. Study-level background: The study quantitatively tracked T-cell immune reconstitution after TCRalphabeta/CD19-depleted allogeneic hematopoietic cell transplantation in children using TCR repertoire profiling.

The treatment or condition label on this specimen signifies: allogeneic hematopoietic cell transplantation with graft depleted of TCRalphabeta T cells and CD19 B cells. The transplant recipients were children given TCRalphabeta/CD19-depleted allogeneic hematopoietic cell grafts. Summary of the overall study and its limitations: The high TCRbeta diversity at day 60 in some patients was ascribed to recipient T cells and intrathymic progenitors that had survived conditioning. Apparently early alphabetaT-cell count recovery about two months after transplant reportedly relied on only several hundred rapidly expanded clones derived from non-depleted graft cells. The frequencies of hyperexpanded clones fell over the following months, and after one year, T-cell counts and TCRbeta diversity were mostly attributed to newly produced T cells.

Including cysteine and phenylalanine, the CDR3 has 15 amino acids. The only DNA kept is the CDR3, 45 bases in frame from the first base. For CDR1 and CDR2, the germline V gene lists MDHEN and SYDVKM. Between the V and J ends, shortened by 6 bases and 5 bases respectively, the junction contains 19 bases. The chain employs TRBV28 and TRBJ2-5; TRBD1 is a weak D gene call, 6 bases matching. The sample in question was PBMCs, obtained before TCRalphabeta/CD19-depleted stem cell transplant. The receptor was derived from a boy in the first two years of life with Wiskott-Aldrich syndrome, due to receive a stem cell transplant. DNA sequence: TGTGCCAGCAGCCGACAGGTGGGGCGTGGGGAGACCCAGTACTTC. This sequence encodes CASSRQVGRGETQYF. With the rest looked up from the reference TRBV28 and TRBJ2-5 genes rather than sequenced, the full variable domain is DVKVTQSSRYLVKRTGEKVFLECVQDMDHENMFWYRQDPGLGLRLIYFSYDVKMKEKGDIPEGYSVSREKKERFSLILESASTNQTSMYLCASSRQVGRGETQYFGPGTRLLVL.